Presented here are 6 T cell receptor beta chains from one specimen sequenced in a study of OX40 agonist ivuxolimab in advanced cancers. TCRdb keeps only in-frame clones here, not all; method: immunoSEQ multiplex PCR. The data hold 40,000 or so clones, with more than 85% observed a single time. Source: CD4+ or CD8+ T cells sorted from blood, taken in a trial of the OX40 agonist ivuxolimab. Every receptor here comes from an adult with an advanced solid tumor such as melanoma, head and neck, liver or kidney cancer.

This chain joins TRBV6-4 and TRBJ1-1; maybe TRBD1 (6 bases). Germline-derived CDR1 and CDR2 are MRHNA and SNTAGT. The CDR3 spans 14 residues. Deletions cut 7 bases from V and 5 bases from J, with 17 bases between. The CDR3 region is CASKVRPRGTEAFF. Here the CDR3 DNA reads TGTGCCAGCAAAGTCAGACCTAGGGGGACTGAAGCTTTCTTT.

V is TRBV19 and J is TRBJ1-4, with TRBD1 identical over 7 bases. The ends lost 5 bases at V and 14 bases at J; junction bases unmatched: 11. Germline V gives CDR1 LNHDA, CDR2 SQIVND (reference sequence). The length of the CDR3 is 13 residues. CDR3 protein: CASSFSGTVVLFF. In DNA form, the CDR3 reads TGTGCCAGTAGTTTCTCCGGGACAGTAGTGCTGTTTTTT.

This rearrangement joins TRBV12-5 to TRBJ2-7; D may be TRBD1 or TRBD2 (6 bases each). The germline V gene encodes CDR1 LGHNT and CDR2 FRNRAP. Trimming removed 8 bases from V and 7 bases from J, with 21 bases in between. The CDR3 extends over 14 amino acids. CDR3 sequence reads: CASTWGAPRGEQYF. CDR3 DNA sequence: TGTGCTAGTACCTGGGGGGCCCCTCGCGGGGAGCAGTACTTC. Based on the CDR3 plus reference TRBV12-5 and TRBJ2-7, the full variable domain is DARVTQTPRHKVTEMGQEVTMRCQPILGHNTVFWYRQTMMQGLELLAYFRNRAPLDDSGMPKDRFSAEMPDATLATLKIQPSEPRDSAVYFCASTWGAPRGEQYFGPGTRLTVT.

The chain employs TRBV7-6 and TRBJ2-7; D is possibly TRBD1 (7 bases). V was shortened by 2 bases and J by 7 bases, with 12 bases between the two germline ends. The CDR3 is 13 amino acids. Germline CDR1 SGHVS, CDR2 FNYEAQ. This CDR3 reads CASSLFRGDEQYF. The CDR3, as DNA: TGTGCCAGCAGCTTATTCAGGGGGGATGAGCAGTACTTC.

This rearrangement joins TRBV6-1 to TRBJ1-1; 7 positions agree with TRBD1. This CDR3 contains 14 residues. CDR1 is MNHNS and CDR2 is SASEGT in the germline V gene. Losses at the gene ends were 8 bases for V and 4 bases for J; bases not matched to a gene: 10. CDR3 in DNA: TGTGCCAGCTACTACAGGGGTAAGGGCACTGAAGCTTTCTTT. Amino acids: CASYYRGKGTEAFF.

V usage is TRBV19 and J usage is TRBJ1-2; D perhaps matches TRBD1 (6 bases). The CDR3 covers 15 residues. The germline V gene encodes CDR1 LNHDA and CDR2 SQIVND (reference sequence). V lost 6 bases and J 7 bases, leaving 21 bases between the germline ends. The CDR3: CASRLPSGTKGGYTF. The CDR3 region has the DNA TGTGCCAGTAGGCTACCATCCGGGACAAAAGGTGGCTACACCTTC.